This TCR beta chain emerged from a study of tumor and adjacent non-tumor tissue in lung cancer. The library came from three nested PCR rounds adapted from ARM-PCR protocols. From the multiplex PCR reads, TCRdb called clonotypes with MiXCR, one entry per CDR3 protein. Here the sample spans about 110,000 distinct CDR3 sequences, about 75% being singletons. Germline values: CDR1 MNHEY, CDR2 SVGEGT. CDR3 length: 14 residues. The template was RNA from unsorted bulk tissue. Comment on this clonotype: Possible read error: a much larger clone is one base away.

Specimen: lung tumor tissue. The chain recombines TRBV6-2 or TRBV6-3 with TRBJ2-2; D is perhaps TRBD1 or TRBD2 (5 bases each). The receptor's source is a woman aged 55-75 years with non-small cell lung cancer. CDR3 region: CACSYGGGTGELFF. DNA for the CDR3: TGTGCCTGCAGTTATGGTGGGGGAACCGGGGAGCTGTTTTTT.